The 21 T cell receptor beta chains below come from one sample, sequenced in a study of shared clonotypes between healthy human individuals. CD8 cells classed as naive were CD45RO-negative and positively selected for CCR7, excluding terminally differentiated effector memory CD45RA+ cells. Sequencing was performed with immunoSEQ multiplex PCR; in TCRdb, only in-frame clones are kept and a portion is missing. The table lists over 2,000,000 clones, just over 90% of them singletons, with more than 1.5% in the top ten. Sequencing was done on a sample of naive CD8+ T cells from PBMCs. These receptors all come from a man younger than 30 in good health. Some clones in this sample may be carry-over from other donors' samples.

The V gene is TRBV7-9, the J gene TRBJ2-6; D remains ambiguous. This CDR3 comprises 16 residues. CDR1 and CDR2 (germline): SEHNR, FQNEAQ (reference sequence). The V and J ends lost 2 bases and 0 bases respectively, with 8 bases between them. The CDR3 loop reads CASSLNTHSGANVLTF. In DNA, the CDR3 is TGTGCCAGCAGCTTAAACACCCACTCTGGGGCCAACGTCCTGACTTTC.

The gene calls are TRBV27 and TRBJ2-7, with D uncertain. The CDR3 covers 13 residues. Germline CDR1 reads MNHEY; CDR2 reads SMNVEV (reference sequence). V dropped 3 bases and J dropped 6 bases, with 12 bases sitting between them. As DNA, the CDR3 is TGTGCCAGCAGTTTTGAGTTGGGGTTCGAGCAGTACTTC. It yields the protein CASSFELGFEQYF.

The rearrangement links TRBV9 to TRBJ2-7; no clear D. The CDR3 has 14 residues. Germline V CDR1 and CDR2: SGDLS, YYNGEE. The ends were cut back, 2 bases at V and 2 bases at J, with 11 bases in the middle. This CDR3 is CASSVKSKAYEQYF. The CDR3 DNA reads TGTGCCAGCAGCGTGAAGTCGAAAGCCTACGAGCAGTACTTC.

This sequence joins TRBV27 and TRBJ2-1; D may be TRBD2 (5 bases). This CDR3 has 12 amino acids. The germline V gene has CDR1 MNHEY and CDR2 SMNVEV (reference sequence). The germline V and J ends were trimmed by 6 bases and 4 bases, with 7 bases remaining between them. CDR3 protein: CASSGDYNEQFF. DNA of the CDR3: TGTGCCAGCAGCGGGGATTACAATGAGCAGTTCTTC.

In this sample, this clone turned up once. The chain has TRBV9 and TRBJ2-5; a possible D gene is TRBD1 (7 bases). The CDR3 extends over 15 amino acids. V was trimmed by 4 bases and J by 1 base, leaving 14 bases between them. Germline assignment: CDR1 SGDLS and CDR2 YYNGEE. The CDR3 nucleotides are TGTGCCAGCAGCATACAGGGGAGGCCCCAAGAGACCCAGTACTTC. Translating gives CASSIQGRPQETQYF.

The rearrangement links TRBV28 to TRBJ2-1, with 14 bases that match TRBD2. The V gene end was trimmed by 6 bases and the J gene end by 7 bases; junction bases not matched to a gene: 8. CDR3 length: 16 amino acids. Germline assignment: CDR1 MDHEN and CDR2 SYDVKM. DNA for the CDR3: TGTGCCAGCAGCCAACCGGGACTAGCGGGAGAGAATGAGCAGTTCTTC. Amino acid sequence: CASSQPGLAGENEQFF.

This chain links TRBV9 with TRBJ2-1; TRBD2 matches 12 bases. The J segment lost 9 bases and the V segment lost 3 bases, leaving 10 bases of the junction unmatched. The CDR3 is 16 residues long. In germline, CDR1 is SGDLS, CDR2 YYNGEE. The CDR3 spells CASSGIRLAGVTEQFF. In DNA, the CDR3 is TGTGCCAGCAGCGGCATTCGACTAGCGGGAGTAACTGAGCAGTTCTTC.

This chain uses TRBV10-3 with TRBJ2-1; 9 bases fit TRBD2. The CDR3 is 16 amino acids. From germline, CDR1 is ENHRY and CDR2 SYGVKD. After removal of 0 bases from V and 1 base from J, the junction contained 1 base not matched to a gene. The CDR3 region has the DNA TGTGCCATCAGTGAGTCGACTAGCGGTTCCTACAATGAGCAGTTCTTC. It encodes CAISESTSGSYNEQFF.

This clone was seen a handful of times. This rearrangement joins TRBV9 to TRBJ1-1; a weak D match, TRBD1 (5 bases). V lost 7 bases, J lost 0 bases, and 13 bases lay in between. The CDR3 contains 14 residues. Germline-derived CDR1 and CDR2 are SGDLS and YYNGEE. The CDR3 spells CASGPGPMNTEAFF. The CDR3 DNA follows: TGTGCCAGCGGACCGGGACCTATGAACACTGAAGCTTTCTTT.

The rearrangement uses TRBV7-9 and TRBJ1-5, with D uncertain. V was shortened by 5 bases and J by 0 bases, with 14 bases between the two germline ends. The CDR3 covers 16 residues. Germline V gene sequence: CDR1 SEHNR, CDR2 FQNEAQ (reference sequence). The CDR3 nucleotides are TGTGCCAGCAGCCTGATGTACACCTATAGCAATCAGCCCCAGCATTTT. Residues: CASSLMYTYSNQPQHF.

CDR3 amino acids: CASGSSLDSRLYGYTF. CDR3 coding DNA: TGTGCTAGTGGTTCCTCATTAGACAGTCGTCTCTATGGCTACACCTTC. This rearrangement joins TRBV12-5 to TRBJ1-2; TRBD1 is a possible D gene (5 bases). Germline-derived CDR1 and CDR2 are LGHNT and FRNRAP. Trimming left V 4 bases short and J 4 bases short, with 19 bases between. The CDR3 covers 16 residues.

CDR3 sequence: CASSHTDSPAVDEQYF. CDR3 DNA sequence: TGTGCCAGCAGCCACACGGACAGCCCCGCCGTGGACGAGCAGTACTTC. The rearrangement links TRBV4-2 to TRBJ2-7; TRBD1 might be the D (6 bases). Trimming took off 3 bases at V and 5 bases at J, with 20 bases between the two ends. The CDR3 covers 16 residues. CDR1 is LGHNA and CDR2 is YNFKEQ in the germline V gene.

The gene calls are TRBV7-3 and TRBJ1-1; 7 positions match TRBD1. This CDR3 contains 14 residues. Germline trimming cut 4 bases from V and 4 bases from J; bases unmatched to any gene: 6. CDR1 SGHTA and CDR2 FQGTGA come from the germline V gene. Written as DNA, the CDR3 is TGTGCCAGCAGCTACCAGGGGGGGTTCACTGAAGCTTTCTTT. It translates to CASSYQGGFTEAFF.

The V and J genes are TRBV6-6 and TRBJ2-5; 8 positions agree with TRBD2. Trimming took 6 bases from V and 6 from J; bases not matched to a gene: 12. CDR1 MNHNY and CDR2 SVGAGI come from the germline V gene (reference sequence). This CDR3 spans 15 amino acids. The CDR3: CASRGRLAPGKTQYF. In DNA form, the CDR3 reads TGTGCCAGCAGAGGAAGACTAGCGCCTGGAAAGACCCAGTACTTC.

The gene calls are TRBV30 and TRBJ1-2, with D possibly TRBD1 on 6 matching bases. The CDR3 runs to 14 residues. Trimming removed 2 bases at V and 4 bases at J, with 14 bases between. CDR1 is GTSNPN, CDR2 SVGIG, per germline (reference sequence). CDR3 coding DNA: TGTGCCTGGAGTATGACAGGAGGCTTCTATGGCTACACCTTC. Protein product: CAWSMTGGFYGYTF. Using reference TRBV30 and TRBJ1-2 for the parts outside the CDR3, the full variable domain is SQTIHQWPATLVQPVGSPLSLECTVEGTSNPNLYWYRQAAGRGLQLLFYSVGIGQISSEVPQNLSASRPQDRQFILSSKKLLLSDSGFYLCAWSMTGGFYGYTFGSGTRLTVV.

About this clone itself: Other DNA sequences in this specimen translate into the identical CDR3. This chain's CDR3 is CASSVEVGAYNEQFF. The CDR3 DNA reads TGTGCCAGCAGCGTAGAGGTCGGGGCCTACAATGAGCAGTTCTTC. The J gene is TRBJ2-1, the V gene TRBV9; TRBD2 might be the D (5 bases). The CDR3 has 15 amino acids. Between the trimmed V and J ends, which lost 0 bases and 2 bases, there was a span of 9 bases. Germline V lookup: CDR1 SGDLS, CDR2 YYNGEE.

This clone was detected once. The chain employs TRBV7-9 and TRBJ2-7; D is ambiguous. Germline values: CDR1 SEHNR, CDR2 FQNEAQ (reference sequence). Between the trimmed V and J ends, which lost 5 bases and 3 bases, there was a span of 11 bases. This CDR3 is built from 13 residues. The chain's CDR3 is CASSPGSDYEQYF. For the CDR3, the DNA is TGTGCCAGCAGCCCCGGGTCCGACTACGAGCAGTACTTC.

The genes are TRBV27 and TRBJ1-2; D call uncertain. The V gene's germline CDR1 is MNHEY and CDR2 SMNVEV (reference sequence). The CDR3 contains 14 residues. With 3 bases removed from V and 4 bases from J, the gap between germline ends came to 12 bases. The CDR3 loop reads CASSFSTGRYGYTF. The CDR3 nucleotides read TGTGCCAGCAGTTTCTCGACCGGGCGCTATGGCTACACCTTC.

The J gene is TRBJ2-3, the V gene TRBV4-3, with D tentatively TRBD1 or TRBD2 (5 bases each). The V gene's germline CDR1 is LGHNA and CDR2 YSLEER. The V end was cut by 0 bases, the J end by 5 bases, with 9 bases between. CDR3 length: 14 amino acids. The CDR3 here is CASSQELRGDTQYF. The DNA for the CDR3 is TGCGCCAGCAGCCAAGAGTTGAGGGGAGATACGCAGTATTTT.

This clone is a singleton in its sample. V and J are TRBV10-3 and TRBJ2-7, with 7 bases lining up with TRBD1. CDR1 ENHRY and CDR2 SYGVKD come from the germline V gene. The junction had 6 bases not matched to a gene; V was cut back by 6 bases and J by 4 bases. This CDR3 comprises 13 residues. The CDR3 region is CAIRQGMEYEQYF. CDR3 nucleotide sequence: TGTGCCATCAGACAGGGGATGGAGTACGAGCAGTACTTC.

V usage is TRBV19 and J usage is TRBJ2-7, with D hard to call. The V gene's germline CDR1 is LNHDA and CDR2 SQIVND (reference sequence). This CDR3 is built from 12 residues. Trimming pared 11 bases from V and 0 bases from J, leaving 11 bases between. In DNA, the CDR3 is TGTGCCGTCAGGAGTAACTCCTACGAGCAGTACTTC. Translated: CAVRSNSYEQYF. The whole variable domain, filled in from reference TRBV19 and TRBJ2-7, reads DGGITQSPKYLFRKEGQNVTLSCEQNLNHDAMYWYRQDPGQGLRLIYYSQIVNDFQKGDIAEGYSVSREKKESFPLTVTSAQKNPTAFYLCAVRSNSYEQYFGPGTRLTVT.